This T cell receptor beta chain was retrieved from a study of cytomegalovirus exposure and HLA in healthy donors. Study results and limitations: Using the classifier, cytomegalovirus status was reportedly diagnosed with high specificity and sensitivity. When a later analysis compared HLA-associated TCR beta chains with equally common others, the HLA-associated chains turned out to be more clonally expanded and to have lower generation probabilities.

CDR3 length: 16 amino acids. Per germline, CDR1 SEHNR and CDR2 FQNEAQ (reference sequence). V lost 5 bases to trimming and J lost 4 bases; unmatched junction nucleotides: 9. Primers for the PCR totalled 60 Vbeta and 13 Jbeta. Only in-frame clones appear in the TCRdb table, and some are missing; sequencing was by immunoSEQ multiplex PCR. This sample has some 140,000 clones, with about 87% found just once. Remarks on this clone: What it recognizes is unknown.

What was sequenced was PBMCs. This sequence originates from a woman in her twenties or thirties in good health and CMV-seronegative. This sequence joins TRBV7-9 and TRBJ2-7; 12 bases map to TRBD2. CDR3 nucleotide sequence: TGTGCCAGCAGCACCCCGACTAGCGGGAGAGGGTACGAGCAGTACTTC. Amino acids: CASSTPTSGRGYEQYF.